The T cell receptor (beta chain) described here comes from a study of cytomegalovirus exposure and HLA in healthy donors. This CDR3 is built from 12 residues. Per the germline V gene, CDR1 is MDHEN and CDR2 is SYDVKM. Deletions cut 6 bases from V and 5 bases from J, with 10 bases between. With regard to this clone: Its antigen is still unknown.

60 Vbeta and 13 Jbeta primers were used in PCR. This table comes from immunoSEQ multiplex PCR, and its TCRdb copy is limited to in-frame clones, with some not included. The sample has 100,000 to 150,000 clones, over 70% seen once; the top ten hold under 4.5%. General study results and limits: TRBV6-2, TRBV6-3 and other indistinguishable V segments were excluded.

The source is a woman aged 40 to 55 in good health and CMV-seronegative. The rearrangement joins TRBV28 to TRBJ1-2, with D tentatively TRBD1 (5 bases). The sequenced material came from PBMCs. CDR3 DNA: TGTGCCAGCAGCCTCGGGACTTATGGCTACACCTTC. Protein: CASSLGTYGYTF.